This TCR beta chain stems from a study of T cell responses to AZD1222 COVID-19 vaccine. From germline, CDR1 is LGHNA and CDR2 YSLEER. The CDR3 is 17 residues long. V shed 1 base and J 4 bases; nucleotides not matched to a gene: 6. This clone was seen once. No antigen is known for it. Assay used: immunoSEQ multiplex PCR; TCRdb lists only in-frame clones, some missing. The sample includes more than 60,000 clones, 83% seen only once; the top ten take 1.3%. Study-wide findings and caveats: Clonal diversity was possibly underestimated, and white British individuals and females predominated among donors.

The V gene is TRBV4-3, the J gene TRBJ2-3, with 12 nucleotides matching TRBD2. Sequenced material: peripheral blood, taken 28 days after the second AZD1222 dose. The receptor was derived from an adult who received the AZD1222 COVID-19 vaccine. CDR3 sequence (DNA): TGCGCCAGCAGCCAAGCCGGACTAGCGGGATTTCCAGATACGCAGTATTTT. It specifies CASSQAGLAGFPDTQYF.